The rows below give T cell receptor beta chains drawn from one sample of a study of blood T cells in healthy people across ages. MiXCR was run by TCRdb on the 5' RACE reads, yielding one entry per CDR3 protein. Seen here are approximately 810,000 distinct CDR3 sequences, about 34% observed once, and the top ten hold 10% to 15%. The sequenced sample consisted of blood. These receptors originate from a man in his late teens or twenties in good health. CDR3s include the opening cysteine and the closing phenylalanine or tryptophan. D genes are given only for firm matches. Clone sizes are given selectively: once, few, many, or a class where the clone is expanded.

v_call	d_call	clone_size	j_call	cdr3_nt	cdr3_aa
TRBV5-5	.	.	TRBJ1-6	TGTGCCAGCAGCCCTGGTTTGGGGTTGGGTTCACCCCTCCACTTT	CASSPGLGLGSPLHF
TRBV4-2	.	.	TRBJ2-2	TGTGCCAGCAGCCAAGAATTGGGGACCGGGGAGCTGTTTTTT	CASSQELGTGELFF
TRBV13	.	.	TRBJ2-1	TGTGCCAGCAGCTTTATCGATGAGCAGTTCTTC	CASSFIDEQFF
TRBV20-1	.	few	TRBJ2-2	TGCAGTGCTAGGGACACTCCGAACACCGGGGAGCTGTTTTTT	CSARDTPNTGELFF
TRBV7-2	.	few	TRBJ2-3	TGTGCCAGCAGCTTAGGGGGGCCCATAGATACGCAGTATTTT	CASSLGGPIDTQYF
TRBV12-3/TRBV12-4	.	many	TRBJ2-3	TGTGCCAGCAGTTTTTGGGGCGGGGGCGCAGATACGCAGTATTTT	CASSFWGGGADTQYF
TRBV20-1	.	many	TRBJ1-4	TGCAGTGCTAGGGGTGAAAAACTGTTTTTT	CSARGEKLFF
TRBV12-3/TRBV12-4	TRBD1	many	TRBJ1-4	TGTGCCAGCAGCTTCCGACAGGGAGATAATGAAAAACTGTTTTTT	CASSFRQGDNEKLFF
TRBV6-5	.	few	TRBJ2-1	TGTGCCAGCAGGACTCTAGAGAGCTCCTACAATGAGCAGTTCTTC	CASRTLESSYNEQFF
TRBV20-1	.	.	TRBJ1-2	TGCAGTGTGGACTCTAACTATGGCTACACCTTC	CSVDSNYGYTF
TRBV4-3	.	.	TRBJ1-6	TGCGCCAGCAGCCGGACACAAAACTATAATTCACCCCTCCACTTT	CASSRTQNYNSPLHF
TRBV5-4	TRBD2	.	TRBJ2-5	TGTGCCAGCGGACCCCTAGCGGGGGAAGAGACCCAGTACTTC	CASGPLAGEETQYF
TRBV5-1	.	.	TRBJ2-7	TGCGCCAGCAGCTTGGTCGCGGGGCCTCAAGGCAATGAGCAGTACTTC	CASSLVAGPQGNEQYF
TRBV4-2	.	.	TRBJ1-6	TGTGCCAGCAGCCCCAGTGGGGAGTTGTCACCCCTCCACTTT	CASSPSGELSPLHF
TRBV5-6	.	.	TRBJ2-3	TGTGCCAGCTTCCTTAGCGGTACTAGCACAGATACGCAGTATTTT	CASFLSGTSTDTQYF
TRBV2	.	.	TRBJ2-1	TGTGCCACCACAACCGGGGGGCTGAATGAGCAGTTCTTC	CATTTGGLNEQFF
TRBV9	TRBD1	.	TRBJ1-5	TGTGCCAGCAGCCTCGGGACAGGCGATAGCAATCAGCCCCAGCATTTT	CASSLGTGDSNQPQHF
TRBV5-5	TRBD2	few	TRBJ2-2	TGTGCCAGCAGCTTGAATCGCCAAGCGGGGACCGGGGAGCTGTTTTTT	CASSLNRQAGTGELFF
TRBV15	.	.	TRBJ1-4	TGTGCCACCAGCAGAGGGAGGGGAACTAATGAAAAACTGTTTTTT	CATSRGRGTNEKLFF
TRBV12-3/TRBV12-4	TRBD2	many	TRBJ2-1	TGTGCCAGCAGCCCCCCGGGGGGGGCCGATAATGAGCAGTTCTTC	CASSPPGGADNEQFF
TRBV7-9	.	few	TRBJ2-2	TGTGCCAGCAGCTACGGACGGAACACCGGGGAGCTGTTTTTT	CASSYGRNTGELFF
TRBV20-1	.	.	TRBJ1-1	TGCAGTGCTAGAGCTGGGGCCGGGAACACTGAAGCTTTCTTT	CSARAGAGNTEAFF
TRBV7-8	.	.	TRBJ1-6	TGTGCCAGCAGCCTACGGGACGGGCTTAATTCACCCCTCCACTTT	CASSLRDGLNSPLHF
TRBV5-1	TRBD1	few	TRBJ1-4	TGCGCCAGCAGCTTGGCCCAGGGGGGTGAAAAACTGTTTTTT	CASSLAQGGEKLFF
TRBV5-5	.	many	TRBJ2-2	TGTGCCAGCAGCTTGGTGATGTTAGCAATGGACGGGGAGCTGTTTTTT	CASSLVMLAMDGELFF
TRBV9	.	.	TRBJ2-7	TGTGCCAGCAGCCGTGTCCCAGGGAAAGACGAGCAGTACTTC	CASSRVPGKDEQYF
TRBV21-1	.	.	TRBJ2-5	TGTGCCAAAAAGCCACGGGGAGCGACCCAGTACTTC	CAKKPRGATQYF
TRBV4-1	.	many	TRBJ2-5	TGCGCCAGCAGCCAAGACCTGAACGAATATCAAGAGACCCAGTACTTC	CASSQDLNEYQETQYF
TRBV7-2	.	.	TRBJ1-1	TGTGCCAGCAGCTCACGGGTCCCGTATTACACTGAAGCTTTCTTT	CASSSRVPYYTEAFF
TRBV9	TRBD1	.	TRBJ1-2	TGTGCCAGCAGCTCTGCCCAGGGGGCCTTCTATGGCTACACCTTC	CASSSAQGAFYGYTF
TRBV20-1	TRBD1	few	TRBJ1-2	TGCAGTGCTAGAGATCTCTACAGGGGGCCGCTCTGTGGCTACACCTTC	CSARDLYRGPLCGYTF
TRBV20-1	TRBD1	.	TRBJ1-5	TGCAGTGCTCCCCGGGACAGGGGCAATCAGCCCCAGCATTTT	CSAPRDRGNQPQHF